This entry lists 15 T cell receptor beta chains sequenced from one sample in a study of blood T cell repertoires in COVID-19 (TCRdb year 2020). To prepare the library, the immunoSEQ multiplex PCR assay was applied. The source is immuneACCESS, and TCRdb retained only in-frame sequences with V and J called. Part of the clones is not carried over; for the studies checked, unresolved V genes explain less than half of this, and the remainder is unexplained. Across this sample there are 200,000 to 250,000 clones, with around 89% seen only once. Approximately 2.4% of the sample is taken by the ten largest. The sequenced sample was peripheral blood. These receptors all stem from a man younger than 40 with COVID-19, enrolled during active disease.

J is TRBJ1-5 and V is TRBV4-3; TRBD1 matches at 9 bases. The CDR3 covers 15 residues. The germline V gene encodes CDR1 LGHNA and CDR2 YSLEER. Trimming took 1 base from V and 3 from J; bases not matched to a gene: 1. CDR3 in amino acids: CASSQGTGANQPQHF. Written as DNA, the CDR3 is TGCGCCAGCAGCCAAGGGACAGGGGCCAATCAGCCCCAGCATTTT.

The rearrangement joins TRBV18 to TRBJ2-7, with D perhaps matching TRBD1 (5 bases). The germline V gene encodes CDR1 KGHSH and CDR2 LQKENI. The CDR3 length is 17 residues. Deletions cut 3 bases from V and 4 bases from J, with 22 bases between. Here the CDR3 reads CASSPVRSGQGSYEQYF. For the CDR3, the DNA is TGTGCCAGCTCACCCGTTAGGAGTGGCCAGGGCTCTTACGAGCAGTACTTC.

CDR3 nucleotide sequence: TGTGCCAGCGGCCCTCGGGACTACTCCTACGAGCAGTACTTC. Translating it yields CASGPRDYSYEQYF. The rearrangement links TRBV18 to TRBJ2-7, with 7 bases that match TRBD2. Germline V gene sequence: CDR1 KGHSH, CDR2 LQKENI. This CDR3 has 14 residues. Trimming took 8 bases from V and 0 from J; bases not matched to a gene: 7. The full variable domain, completed using reference TRBV18 and TRBJ2-7, is NAGVMQNPRHLVRRRGQEARLRCSPMKGHSHVYWYRQLPEEGLKFMVYLQKENIIDESGMPKERFSAEFPKEGPSILRIQQVVRGDSAAYFCASGPRDYSYEQYFGPGTRLTVT.

The rearrangement joins TRBV7-9 to TRBJ2-7, with TRBD2 matching over 12 bases. CDR3 length equals 19 residues. V shed 5 bases, J shed 0 bases, and the junction held 14 bases outside the gene matches. Germline-derived CDR1 and CDR2 are SEHNR and FQNEAQ (reference sequence). In nucleotides, the CDR3 is TGTGCCAGCAGCCCCATCAGGACTAGCGGGACTAAACGCTCCTACGAGCAGTACTTC. It yields the protein CASSPIRTSGTKRSYEQYF.

J is TRBJ1-4 and V is TRBV28; 7 positions agree with TRBD1. The trim removed 5 bases at V and 3 bases at J, leaving 3 bases unmatched. From germline, CDR1 is MDHEN and CDR2 SYDVKM. The CDR3 extends over 14 amino acids. The CDR3 sequence: CASSRGPANEKLFF. DNA for the CDR3: TGTGCCAGCAGTAGGGGGCCCGCTAATGAAAAACTGTTTTTT.

The chain combines TRBV10-3 with TRBJ2-3; 7 nucleotides align to TRBD2. Trimming removed 0 bases from V and 0 bases from J; junction bases left unmatched: 6. The CDR3 totals 17 residues. Germline V lookup: CDR1 ENHRY, CDR2 SYGVKD. The CDR3 nucleotides read TGTGCCATCAGTGAGTCATATGGGGGGGTAAGCACAGATACGCAGTATTTT. Its translation is CAISESYGGVSTDTQYF.

The chain carries TRBV5-4 and TRBJ1-2; 8 bases are shared with TRBD1. V dropped 0 bases and J dropped 6; count of bases not matched to a gene: 13. CDR1 is SGHNT, CDR2 YYREEE, per germline (reference sequence). CDR3 size: 17 residues. This chain's CDR3 is CASSLEYQGQASHGYTF. As DNA, the CDR3 is TGTGCCAGCAGCTTGGAGTACCAGGGACAGGCTTCACATGGCTACACCTTC.

V and J are TRBV3-1 (or the pseudogene TRBV3-2) and TRBJ1-4; 10 bases fit TRBD1. The J segment lost 8 bases and the V segment lost 3 bases, leaving 3 bases of the junction unmatched. The CDR3 totals 14 residues. Germline CDR1 LGHDT, CDR2 YNNKEL (reference sequence). As DNA, the CDR3 is TGTGCCAGCAGCCACCGGGACAGGGGAGAAAAACTGTTTTTT. As protein: CASSHRDRGEKLFF.

The V and J genes are TRBV6-5 and TRBJ2-7; D perhaps matches TRBD2 (6 bases). This CDR3 contains 16 residues. CDR1 is MNHEY and CDR2 is SVGAGI in the germline V gene. Trimming removed 0 bases from V and 5 bases from J, with 17 bases in between. CDR3 coding DNA: TGTGCCAGCAGTTACTCGGGGGGACCAGGCCTAGACGAGCAGTACTTC. Translating it yields CASSYSGGPGLDEQYF.

The rearrangement joins TRBV5-4 to TRBJ2-1; D remains ambiguous. Germline V gene sequence: CDR1 SGHNT, CDR2 YYREEE (reference sequence). Trimming stripped 0 bases from V and 2 bases from J, with 9 bases between. The CDR3 totals 15 residues. This CDR3 is CASSLGRLAYNEQFF. As DNA, the CDR3 is TGTGCCAGCAGCTTGGGGCGGCTGGCCTACAATGAGCAGTTCTTC.

The chain carries TRBV19 and TRBJ2-2; maybe TRBD2 (6 bases). There are 14 residues in the CDR3. The germline gives CDR1 LNHDA, CDR2 SQIVND (reference sequence). The V end lost 7 bases, the J end lost 3 bases, and 12 bases lay between the germline ends. CDR3 sequence (DNA): TGTGCCAGTATCCCGGGGGTGGACACCGGGGAGCTGTTTTTT. This codes for CASIPGVDTGELFF.

The table lists this clone with a few counts. The chain links TRBV6-6 to TRBJ2-7, with 9 bases matching TRBD2. V shed 0 bases and J 1 base; nucleotides not matched to a gene: 4. CDR1 and CDR2 from the germline V gene are MNHNY and SVGAGI (reference sequence). CDR3 length: 16 residues. The CDR3, as DNA: TGTGCCAGCAGTTACTCCGGGACTAGCCTGTCCTACGAGCAGTACTTC. Protein product: CASSYSGTSLSYEQYF.

The chain uses TRBV30 and TRBJ2-7; TRBD2 might be the D (6 bases). V lost 4 bases and J 2 bases, leaving 12 bases between the germline ends. CDR3 length: 13 residues. The V gene's germline CDR1 is GTSNPN and CDR2 SVGIG (reference sequence). CDR3 loop: CAWILTSPYEQYF. CDR3 in DNA: TGTGCCTGGATTCTGACTAGTCCCTACGAGCAGTACTTC.

The chain links TRBV6-2 or TRBV6-3 to TRBJ2-7; TRBD1 might be the D (5 bases). This CDR3 region has 14 residues. Germline CDR1 and CDR2: MNHEY and SVGEGT. V lost 0 bases and J lost 2, with 8 bases in between. CDR3 DNA: TGTGCCAGCAGTTACTCGGGGCCGACCTACGAGCAGTACTTC. Translated, it gives CASSYSGPTYEQYF.

The chain has TRBV6-5 and TRBJ1-2; D perhaps matches TRBD1 (6 bases). Germline CDR1 is MNHEY and CDR2 is SVGAGI. The CDR3 is 14 amino acids. Trimming removed 0 bases from V and 5 bases from J, with 10 bases in between. The CDR3 bases are TGTGCCAGCAGTTACTCGGCCACAGGGTATGGCTACACCTTC. This encodes CASSYSATGYGYTF.